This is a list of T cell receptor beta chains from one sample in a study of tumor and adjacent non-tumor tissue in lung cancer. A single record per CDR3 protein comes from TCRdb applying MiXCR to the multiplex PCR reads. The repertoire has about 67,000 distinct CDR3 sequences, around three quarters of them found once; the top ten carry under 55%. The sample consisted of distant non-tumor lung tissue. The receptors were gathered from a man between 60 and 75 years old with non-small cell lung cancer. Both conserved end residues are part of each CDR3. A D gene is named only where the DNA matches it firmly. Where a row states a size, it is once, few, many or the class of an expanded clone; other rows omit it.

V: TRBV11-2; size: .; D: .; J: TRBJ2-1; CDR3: CASRVGVYNEQFF; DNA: TGTGCAAGCAGAGTGGGGGTTTACAATGAGCAGTTCTTC
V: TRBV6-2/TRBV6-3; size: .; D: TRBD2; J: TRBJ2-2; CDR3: CAVRVSGKAGGLFF; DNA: TGTGCCGTCCGGGTCAGCGGGAAGGCCGGTGGGCTGTTTTTT
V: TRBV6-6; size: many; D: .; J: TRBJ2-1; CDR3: CAARGGLDGDEQFF; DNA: TGTGCCGCAAGGGGGGGGCTCGATGGGGATGAGCAGTTCTTC
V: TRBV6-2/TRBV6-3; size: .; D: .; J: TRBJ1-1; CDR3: CASTFSGNSGAFF; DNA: TGTGCCAGCACTTTTTCAGGGAACAGTGGAGCTTTCTTT
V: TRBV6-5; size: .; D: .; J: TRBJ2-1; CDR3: CANSYSEECNEQFF; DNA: TGTGCCAACAGTTACTCCGAGGAGTGCAATGAGCAGTTCTTC
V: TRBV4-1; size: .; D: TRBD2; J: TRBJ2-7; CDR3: CASSRNLFLQGLDYEQYF; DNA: TGCGCCAGCAGCCGAAACCTATTCCTACAGGGACTAGACTACGAGCAGTACTTC
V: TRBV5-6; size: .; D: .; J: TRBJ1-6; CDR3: CASSLSQGNGSPLHF; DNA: TGTGCCAGCAGTTTGAGTCAAGGGAATGGATCACCCCTCCACTTT
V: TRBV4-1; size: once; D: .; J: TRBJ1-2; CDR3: CAGSQDISNIVSVNYGYTF; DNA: TGTGCCGGCAGCCAGGACATCAGCAATATTGTTTCAGTTAACTATGGCTACACCTTC
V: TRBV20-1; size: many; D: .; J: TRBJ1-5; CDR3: CSAPRGAGLGQPQHF; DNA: TGCAGTGCTCCGCGGGGGGCGGGGTTGGGTCAGCCCCAGCATTTT
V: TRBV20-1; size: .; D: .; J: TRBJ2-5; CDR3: CNASAKGPTETQHF; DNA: TGCAATGCTAGTGCCAAAGGACCAACGGAGACCCAGCACTTC
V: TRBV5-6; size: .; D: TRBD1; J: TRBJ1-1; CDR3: CVSSLSGQTNTEALF; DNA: TGTGTCAGCAGCCTATCGGGACAGACGAACACTGAAGCTTTATTT
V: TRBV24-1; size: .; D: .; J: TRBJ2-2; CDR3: CATSDLLLGTGELFF; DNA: TGTGCCACCAGTGATTTGCTGTTAGGGACCGGGGAGCTGTTTTTT
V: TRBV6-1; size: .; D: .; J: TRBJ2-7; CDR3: CASNVRVGRIAQSSYEQYF; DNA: TGTGCCAGCAATGTGAGGGTGGGCAGGATAGCCCAAAGCTCCTACGAGCAGTACTTC
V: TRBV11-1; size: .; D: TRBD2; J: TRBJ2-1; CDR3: CASSLAGLAETQFF; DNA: TGCGCCAGCAGCTTAGCGGGACTAGCGGAGACCCAGTTCTTC
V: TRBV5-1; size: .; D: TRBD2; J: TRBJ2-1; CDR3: CASRRVWISGSRNEQFF; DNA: TGCGCCAGCAGGAGAGTTTGGATTAGCGGGAGTCGGAACGAGCAGTTCTTC
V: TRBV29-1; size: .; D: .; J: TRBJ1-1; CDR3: CGIDRPGVNTEAFF; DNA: TGCGGCATTGATAGGCCTGGGGTGAACACTGAAGCTTTCTTT
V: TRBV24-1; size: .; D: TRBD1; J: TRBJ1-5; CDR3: CATSDLAGTGGACNQTQHF; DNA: TGTGCCACCAGTGATTTAGCCGGGACAGGGGGCGCATGCAATCAGACCCAGCATTTT
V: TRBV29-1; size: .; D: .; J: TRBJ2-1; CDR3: CSVEAWKSNDQFF; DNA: TGCAGCGTTGAAGCTTGGAAATCTAATGATCAGTTCTTC
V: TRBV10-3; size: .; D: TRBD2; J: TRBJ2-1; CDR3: CAISESITSGIKRFF; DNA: TGTGCCATCAGTGAGTCGATCACTAGCGGGATTAAGCGGTTCTTC